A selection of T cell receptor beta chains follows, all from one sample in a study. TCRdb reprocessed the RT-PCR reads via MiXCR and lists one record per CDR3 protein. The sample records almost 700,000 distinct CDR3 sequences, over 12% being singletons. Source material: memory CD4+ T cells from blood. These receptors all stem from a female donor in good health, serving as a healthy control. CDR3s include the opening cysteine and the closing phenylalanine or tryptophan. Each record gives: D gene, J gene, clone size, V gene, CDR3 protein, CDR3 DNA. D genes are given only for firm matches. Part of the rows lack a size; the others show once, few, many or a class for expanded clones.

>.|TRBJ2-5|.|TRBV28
CASSPQWGGGETQYF
TGTGCCAGCAGCCCTCAGTGGGGGGGCGGGGAGACCCAGTACTTC
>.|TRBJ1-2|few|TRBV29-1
CSVEDVMKGGYGYTF
TGCAGCGTTGAAGACGTAATGAAGGGAGGATATGGCTACACCTTC
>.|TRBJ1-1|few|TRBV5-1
CASSLYQGNLVNTEAFF
TGCGCCAGCAGCCTGTACCAGGGTAATTTAGTGAACACTGAAGCTTTCTTT
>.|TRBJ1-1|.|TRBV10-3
CAISEDRLNTEAFF
TGTGCCATCAGTGAGGACAGGCTGAACACTGAAGCTTTCTTT
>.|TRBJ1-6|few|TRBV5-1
CASGEGIHNSPLHF
TGCGCCAGCGGCGAGGGAATCCATAATTCACCCCTCCACTTT
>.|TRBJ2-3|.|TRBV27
CASGRATQYF
TGTGCCAGCGGCCGGGCTACGCAGTATTTT
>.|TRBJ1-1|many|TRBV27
CASSLGQTNTEAFF
TGTGCCAGCAGTTTAGGACAGACGAACACTGAAGCTTTCTTT
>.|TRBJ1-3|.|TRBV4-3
CASSQDGQSGNTIYF
TGCGCCAGCAGCCAAGACGGGCAGTCTGGAAACACCATATATTTT
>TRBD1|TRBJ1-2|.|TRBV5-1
CASSTEGAGYGYTF
TGCGCCAGCAGCACGGAGGGGGCGGGCTATGGCTACACCTTC
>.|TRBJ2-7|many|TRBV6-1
CANSNGEGNEQYF
TGTGCCAACAGTAACGGGGAAGGCAACGAGCAGTACTTC
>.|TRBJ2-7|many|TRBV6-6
CASSYDRSYEQYF
TGTGCCAGCAGTTACGACAGATCCTACGAGCAGTACTTC
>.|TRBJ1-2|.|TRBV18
CASSPTDNYGYTF
TGTGCCAGCTCACCGACGGATAACTATGGCTACACCTTC
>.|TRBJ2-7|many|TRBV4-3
CASSRLNSYEQYF
TGCGCCAGCAGCCGACTGAACTCCTACGAGCAGTACTTC
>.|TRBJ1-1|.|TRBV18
CASSPRADLNTEAFF
TGTGCCAGCTCACCACGGGCGGACCTGAACACTGAAGCTTTCTTT
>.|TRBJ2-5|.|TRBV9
CASSVDGQGYQETQYF
TGTGCCAGCAGCGTAGACGGGCAGGGCTACCAAGAGACCCAGTACTTC
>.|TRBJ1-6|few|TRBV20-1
CSAHFQGWDNSPLHF
TGCAGTGCCCATTTCCAGGGTTGGGATAATTCACCCCTCCACTTT
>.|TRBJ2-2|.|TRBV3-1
CASSRTVGELFF
TGTGCCAGCAGCCGGACGGTCGGGGAGCTGTTTTTT
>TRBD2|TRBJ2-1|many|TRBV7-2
CASSLEPSGGAREQFF
TGTGCCAGCAGCTTAGAACCCAGCGGGGGGGCCAGGGAGCAGTTCTTC
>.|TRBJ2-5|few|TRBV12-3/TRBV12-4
CASSFVRETQYF
TGTGCCAGCAGTTTTGTGAGGGAGACCCAGTACTTC
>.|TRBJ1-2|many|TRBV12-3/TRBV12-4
CASSRPYGHTF
TGTGCCAGCAGTCGCCCCTATGGCCACACCTTC
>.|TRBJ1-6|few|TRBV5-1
CASSRTQGDNSPLHF
TGCGCCAGCAGCAGGACACAGGGAGATAATTCACCCCTCCACTTT